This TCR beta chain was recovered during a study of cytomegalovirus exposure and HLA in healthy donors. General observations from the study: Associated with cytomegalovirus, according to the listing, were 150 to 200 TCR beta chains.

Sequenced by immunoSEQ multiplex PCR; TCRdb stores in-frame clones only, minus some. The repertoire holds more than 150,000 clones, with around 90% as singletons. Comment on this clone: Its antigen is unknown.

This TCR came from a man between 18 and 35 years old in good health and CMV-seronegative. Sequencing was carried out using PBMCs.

This CDR3 reads CASSEWAEGATNEKLFF. The CDR3, as DNA: TGTGCCAGCAGTGAATGGGCCGAGGGGGCGACTAATGAAAAACTGTTTTTT. This rearrangement joins TRBV6-1 to TRBJ1-4; 7 nucleotides match TRBD1. The germline gives CDR1 MNHNS, CDR2 SASEGT. There are 17 residues in the CDR3. V lost 2 bases, J lost 2 bases, and 8 bases stayed unmatched.